The 30 T cell receptor beta chains presented below share a single source sample, sequenced in a study of T cells expressing NK-cell markers. TCRdb reprocessed the 5' RACE reads, keeping one entry per CDR3 protein, no DNA. This sample's clone table lists 300,000 or so distinct CDR3 sequences. Sequenced sample: blood T cells: a sorted CD56 or NKG2C T cell subset, CD4+ or CD8+ T cells, or bulk PBMC T cells (not recorded which). These receptors were collected from a woman between 18 and 70 years old in good health.

The chain couples TRBV9 to TRBJ2-1; as DNA is missing, the TRBD2 call by TCRdb cannot be tested. Germline V gene data show CDR1 as SGDLS and CDR2 as YYNGEE. The CDR3 covers 14 residues. The CDR3 loop is CASSPTSGGAEQFF.

The CDR3 reads CASSLRREARYNEQFF. The J gene is TRBJ2-1, the V gene TRBV7-2; the TCRdb call, TRBD2, lacks DNA for checking. CDR1 SGHTA and CDR2 FQGNSA come from the germline V gene. This CDR3 has 16 residues.

The chain employs TRBV6-1 and TRBJ2-1; TCRdb indicates TRBD2, and absent DNA this call remains unverified. Germline CDR1 is MNHNS and CDR2 is SASEGT. The CDR3 extends over 15 amino acids. The CDR3 loop reads CASRWDFSRGGEQFF.

This chain links TRBV3-1 with TRBJ1-1; without DNA, the TCRdb call of TRBD1 cannot be checked. CDR3 length: 14 residues. CDR1 and CDR2 (germline): LGHDT, YNNKEL (reference sequence). The CDR3 spells CASSPRGSNTEAFF. Variable domain in full (rest from reference TRBV3-1 and TRBJ1-1): DTAVSQTPKYLVTQMGNDKSIKCEQNLGHDTMYWYKQDSKKFLKIMFSYNNKELIINETVPNRFSPKSPDKAHLNLHINSLELGDSAVYFCASSPRGSNTEAFFGQGTRLTVV.

The chain couples TRBV7-3 to TRBJ1-1. Per germline, CDR1 SGHTA and CDR2 FQGTGA. The CDR3 totals 16 residues. The CDR3 sequence is CASSRDGGLGNTEAFF. The variable domain in full, completed from reference TRBV7-3 and TRBJ1-1, reads GAGVSQTPSNKVTEKGKYVELRCDPISGHTALYWYRQSLGQGPEFLIYFQGTGAADDSGLPNDRFFAVRPEGSVSTLKIQRTERGDSAVYLCASSRDGGLGNTEAFFGQGTRLTVV.

V gene TRBV5-1 combines with J gene TRBJ1-5; TCRdb's D call, TRBD1, is unchecked because there is no DNA. There are 17 residues in the CDR3. Germline CDR1 is SGHRS and CDR2 is YFSETQ. CDR3 sequence reads: CASSLGSGEPFNQPQHF.

CDR3 protein: CASTLQGRAFF. The V call is TRBV28, the J call TRBJ1-1; TCRdb gives TRBD1 as the D gene, but with no DNA this cannot be confirmed. The CDR3 extends over 11 amino acids. Germline CDR1 reads MDHEN; CDR2 reads SYDVKM. Based on the CDR3 plus reference TRBV28 and TRBJ1-1, the full variable domain is DVKVTQSSRYLVKRTGEKVFLECVQDMDHENMFWYRQDPGLGLRLIYFSYDVKMKEKGDIPEGYSVSREKKERFSLILESASTNQTSMYLCASTLQGRAFFGQGTRLTVV.

The J gene is TRBJ1-2, the V gene TRBV5-1; TCRdb reports TRBD1, a call that lacks DNA to check it against. Germline V gene sequence: CDR1 SGHRS, CDR2 YFSETQ. CDR3 length equals 14 residues. The CDR3 spells CASSNPGTAGGYTF.

The chain has TRBV7-2 and TRBJ2-3; TCRdb calls TRBD2, which cannot be checked without DNA. From germline, CDR1 is SGHTA and CDR2 FQGNSA. This CDR3 is built from 14 residues. The CDR3 sequence: CASSLSVSGDTQYF.

The rearrangement joins TRBV7-2 to TRBJ2-3; the TCRdb call, TRBD1, lacks DNA for checking. CDR3 size: 15 residues. Germline loops: CDR1 SGHTA, CDR2 FQGNSA. CDR3 loop: CASSSLHREPDTQYF.

J is TRBJ1-2 and V is TRBV29-1; TCRdb calls TRBD1, which cannot be checked without DNA. Germline loops: CDR1 SQVTM, CDR2 ANQGSEA. This CDR3 has 11 amino acids. The CDR3 region is CSVDPGYGYTF.

The chain recombines TRBV29-1 with TRBJ2-1; TCRdb names TRBD2, which stays unverified in the absence of DNA. This CDR3 contains 15 residues. Germline V gene sequence: CDR1 SQVTM, CDR2 ANQGSEA. CDR3 in amino acids: CSVPTATSGRAEQFF.

The J gene is TRBJ2-2, the V gene TRBV24-1; TCRdb indicates TRBD1, and absent DNA this call remains unverified. The length of the CDR3 is 17 residues. The germline V gene encodes CDR1 KGHDR and CDR2 SFDVKD. The CDR3 loop is CATSDAPARGNTGELFF.

The chain uses TRBV4-1 and TRBJ1-4; TCRdb proposes TRBD1, but this gene call is untestable without DNA. The CDR3 extends over 15 amino acids. Germline-derived CDR1 and CDR2 are MGHRA and YSYEKL. This CDR3 reads CASSQTGMVGEKLFF.

This CDR3 is CASSLVGRRTYNEQFF. The chain uses TRBV11-2 and TRBJ2-1. CDR1 is SGHAT and CDR2 is FQNNGV in the germline V gene. The CDR3 runs to 16 residues.

The chain is built from TRBV14 and TRBJ1-1; with no DNA, the TCRdb D assignment of TRBD1 cannot be verified. The CDR3 totals 15 residues. Germline V gene lookup returns CDR1 SGHDN and CDR2 FVKESK. CDR3 loop: CASSQDRGGNTEAFF.

This chain connects TRBV7-3 to TRBJ2-5. Per germline, CDR1 SGHTA and CDR2 FQGTGA. There are 13 residues in the CDR3. The CDR3 loop reads CASSLTQQETQYF.

The chain carries TRBV20-1 and TRBJ2-1; the D call of TRBD2 rests on TCRdb alone, since no DNA is present to check it. In germline, CDR1 is DFQATT, CDR2 SNEGSKA (reference sequence). The CDR3 covers 16 residues. The CDR3 sequence: CSARDFSGRAGNEQFF.

This chain uses TRBV29-1 with TRBJ2-5; TCRdb's D call, TRBD1, is unchecked because there is no DNA. This CDR3 spans 13 amino acids. Per the germline V gene, CDR1 is SQVTM and CDR2 is ANQGSEA. The CDR3: CSVNGGPQETQYF. The whole variable domain, filled in from reference TRBV29-1 and TRBJ2-5, reads SAVISQKPSRDICQRGTSLTIQCQVDSQVTMMFWYRQQPGQSLTLIATANQGSEATYESGFVIDKFPISRPNLTFSTLTVSNMSPEDSSIYLCSVNGGPQETQYFGPGTRLLVL.

This CDR3 reads CASSLNPAYGGEKLFF. The rearrangement uses TRBV7-3 and TRBJ1-4. The germline V gene encodes CDR1 SGHTA and CDR2 FQGTGA. The CDR3 consists of 16 residues.

This chain connects TRBV7-3 to TRBJ2-7. CDR3 length equals 14 residues. Per the germline V gene, CDR1 is SGHTA and CDR2 is FQGTGA. CDR3 in amino acids: CASSLTDSSYEQYF. The full variable domain, its missing parts supplied by reference TRBV7-3 and TRBJ2-7, is GAGVSQTPSNKVTEKGKYVELRCDPISGHTALYWYRQSLGQGPEFLIYFQGTGAADDSGLPNDRFFAVRPEGSVSTLKIQRTERGDSAVYLCASSLTDSSYEQYFGPGTRLTVT.

The V call is TRBV20-1, the J call TRBJ2-2; TCRdb selects TRBD2, and the lack of DNA leaves this call unchecked. This CDR3 has 15 amino acids. The germline gives CDR1 DFQATT, CDR2 SNEGSKA (reference sequence). The CDR3: CSAGSEWGNTGELFF.

The rearrangement uses TRBV18 and TRBJ2-3; TCRdb's D call of TRBD2 is untestable without DNA. Germline loops: CDR1 KGHSH, CDR2 LQKENI. This CDR3 is 17 amino acids long. The CDR3 region is CASSPYLAEGSTDTQYF.

The genes are TRBV7-9 and TRBJ2-2; TCRdb's assignment of TRBD1 cannot be checked, as there is no DNA. The CDR3 is 13 residues long. Germline V gene data show CDR1 as SEHNR and CDR2 as FQNEAQ (reference sequence). CDR3: CASSPDRAGELFF.

The rearrangement joins TRBV20-1 to TRBJ1-1; TCRdb's D gene call, TRBD1, goes unchecked for lack of DNA. This CDR3 is 14 amino acids long. CDR1 DFQATT and CDR2 SNEGSKA come from the germline V gene (reference sequence). The CDR3 sequence: CSAPNRDKGTEAFF.

This sequence joins TRBV3-1 and TRBJ2-1; no DNA is available, so the TRBD1 call from TCRdb remains unchecked. Germline V gives CDR1 LGHDT, CDR2 YNNKEL (reference sequence). CDR3 length: 16 amino acids. CDR3 in amino acids: CASSPTSGAEGFEQFF.

The genes are TRBV23-1 and TRBJ1-5. TRBV23-1 is an ORF, and what it does is uncertain. This CDR3 region has 16 residues. CDR3 loop: CASSQEIRGSNQPQHF.

This rearrangement joins TRBV12-3 or TRBV12-4 to TRBJ2-2; TCRdb gives TRBD1 as the D gene, but with no DNA this cannot be confirmed. The CDR3 consists of 15 residues. The CDR3 loop is CASKRDRGQSGELFF.

This chain links TRBV7-8 with TRBJ2-2; absent DNA, TCRdb's TRBD1 call cannot be checked. This CDR3 region has 18 residues. CDR1 SGHVS and CDR2 FQNEAQ come from the germline V gene. The CDR3 is CASSSNPGTGRNTGELFF.

The chain combines TRBV20-1 with TRBJ1-2. CDR3 size: 13 residues. Germline CDR1 and CDR2: DFQATT and SNEGSKA (reference sequence). The CDR3 here is CSATPPSWYGYTF.